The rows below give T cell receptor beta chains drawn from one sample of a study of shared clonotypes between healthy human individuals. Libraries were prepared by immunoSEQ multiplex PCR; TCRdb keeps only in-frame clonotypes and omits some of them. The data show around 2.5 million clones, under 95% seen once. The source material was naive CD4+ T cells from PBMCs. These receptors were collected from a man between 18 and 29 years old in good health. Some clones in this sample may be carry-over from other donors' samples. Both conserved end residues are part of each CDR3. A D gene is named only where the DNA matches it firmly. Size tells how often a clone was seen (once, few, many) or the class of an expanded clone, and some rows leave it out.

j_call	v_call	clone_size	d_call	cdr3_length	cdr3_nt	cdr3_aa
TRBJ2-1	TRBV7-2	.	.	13	TGTGCCAGCAGCTTAGTACGTTTCGATGAGCAGTTCTTC	CASSLVRFDEQFF
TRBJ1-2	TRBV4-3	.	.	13	TGCGCCAGCAGCCAAGACACAGCGGGTGGCTACACCTTC	CASSQDTAGGYTF
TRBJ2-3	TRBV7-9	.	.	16	TGTGCCAGCCCCTCGGCCCGGGCACTAGCAGGTGATACGCAGTATTTT	CASPSARALAGDTQYF
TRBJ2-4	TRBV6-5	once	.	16	TGTGCCAGCAGTTACGATCGGGACATAGCCAAAAACATTCAGTACTTC	CASSYDRDIAKNIQYF
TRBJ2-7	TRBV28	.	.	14	TGTGCCAACAGTCTCCCTCCGGGCCCCTACGAGCAGTACTTC	CANSLPPGPYEQYF
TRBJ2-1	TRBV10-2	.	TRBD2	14	TGCGCCAGCAGTGAGGCTAGCGGGAACAATGAGCAGTTCTTC	CASSEASGNNEQFF
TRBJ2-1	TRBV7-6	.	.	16	TGTGCCAGCAGCTTTTCGGGCATGAACTCCTACAATGAGCAGTTCTTC	CASSFSGMNSYNEQFF
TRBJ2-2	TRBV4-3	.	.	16	TGCGCCAGCAGCCAAGGGACTGTCGCGAACACCGGGGAGCTGTTTTTT	CASSQGTVANTGELFF
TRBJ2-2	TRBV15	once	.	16	TGTGCCACCAGCAGAGCTGGACCCGCGAACACCGGGGAGCTGTTTTTT	CATSRAGPANTGELFF
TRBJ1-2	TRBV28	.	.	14	TGTGCCAGCAGTTTCACTGGGGGGCCTTATGGCTACACCTTC	CASSFTGGPYGYTF
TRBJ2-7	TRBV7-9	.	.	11	TGTGCCAGCAGCACTTCTTACGAGCAGTACTTC	CASSTSYEQYF
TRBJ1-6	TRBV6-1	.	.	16	TGTGCCAGCAGTGAAGTATCAGCTGGGTATAATTCACCCCTCCACTTT	CASSEVSAGYNSPLHF
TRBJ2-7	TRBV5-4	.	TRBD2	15	TGTGCCAGCAGCCCCGCGGGGGGGCGGTCTAGGGAGCAGTACTTC	CASSPAGGRSREQYF
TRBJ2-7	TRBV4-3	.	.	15	TGCGCCAGCAGCCGTGGTGTTAGCGGTATCTACGAGCAGTACTTC	CASSRGVSGIYEQYF
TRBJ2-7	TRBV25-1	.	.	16	TGTGCCAGCAGTGAATCTCGGGGGTTGGGAAGCTACGAGCAGTACTTC	CASSESRGLGSYEQYF
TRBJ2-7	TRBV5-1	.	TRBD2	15	TGCGCCAGCAGCTTGAACGGCGGGAGGTCCGGCGAGCAGTACTTC	CASSLNGGRSGEQYF
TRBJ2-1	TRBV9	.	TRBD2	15	TGTGCCAGCAGCGTATCTAGCGGGCCCCACAATGAGCAGTTCTTC	CASSVSSGPHNEQFF
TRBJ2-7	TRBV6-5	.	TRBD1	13	TGTGCCAGCAGAGGGACAGGGGTAAACGAGCAGTACTTC	CASRGTGVNEQYF
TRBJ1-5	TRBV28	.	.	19	TGTGCCAGCAGTTCCATGGTGGGGACGGATCATTATAGCAATCAGCCCCAGCATTTT	CASSSMVGTDHYSNQPQHF
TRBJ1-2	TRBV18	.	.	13	TGTGCCAGCTCACCACGGTTTAGTAGCGGCTACACCTTC	CASSPRFSSGYTF
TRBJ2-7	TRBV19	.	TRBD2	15	TGTGCCAGTAGTATCTTAGCTAGCGGGAGCTACGAGCAGTACTTC	CASSILASGSYEQYF
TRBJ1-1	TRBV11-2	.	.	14	TGTGCCAGCAGCTCACGGCCAGGTAACACTGAAGCTTTCTTT	CASSSRPGNTEAFF
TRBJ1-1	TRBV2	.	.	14	TGTGCCAGCAGTAAAAACAGGGTGGACACTGAAGCTTTCTTT	CASSKNRVDTEAFF
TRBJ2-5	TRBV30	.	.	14	TGTGCCTGGACGGCAGGGAGGAACCAAGAGACCCAGTACTTC	CAWTAGRNQETQYF
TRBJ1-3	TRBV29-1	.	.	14	TGCAGCGCACTGGACTCAAACTCTGGAAACACCATATATTTT	CSALDSNSGNTIYF
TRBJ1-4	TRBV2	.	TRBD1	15	TGTGCCAGCAGTAAAATCGGACAGGGGAGTGAAAAACTGTTTTTT	CASSKIGQGSEKLFF
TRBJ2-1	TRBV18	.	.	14	TGTGCCAGCTCACCAGGGGTAGGCCACAATGAGCAGTTCTTC	CASSPGVGHNEQFF
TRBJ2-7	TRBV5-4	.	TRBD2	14	TGTGCCAGCAGCGACCTAGCGGGCCAGAACGAGCAGTACTTC	CASSDLAGQNEQYF
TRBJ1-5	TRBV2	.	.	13	TGTGCCAGCAGTGAAGGTGGGGGCCAGCCCCAGCATTTT	CASSEGGGQPQHF
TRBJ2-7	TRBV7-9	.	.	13	TGTGCCAGCAGCCAGGGGCCTCTGACCGAGCAGTACTTC	CASSQGPLTEQYF
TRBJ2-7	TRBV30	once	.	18	TGTGCCTGGAGTCCCCCACCAAAGGTGTCAGCGGTGCCCTACGAGCAGTACTTC	CAWSPPPKVSAVPYEQYF